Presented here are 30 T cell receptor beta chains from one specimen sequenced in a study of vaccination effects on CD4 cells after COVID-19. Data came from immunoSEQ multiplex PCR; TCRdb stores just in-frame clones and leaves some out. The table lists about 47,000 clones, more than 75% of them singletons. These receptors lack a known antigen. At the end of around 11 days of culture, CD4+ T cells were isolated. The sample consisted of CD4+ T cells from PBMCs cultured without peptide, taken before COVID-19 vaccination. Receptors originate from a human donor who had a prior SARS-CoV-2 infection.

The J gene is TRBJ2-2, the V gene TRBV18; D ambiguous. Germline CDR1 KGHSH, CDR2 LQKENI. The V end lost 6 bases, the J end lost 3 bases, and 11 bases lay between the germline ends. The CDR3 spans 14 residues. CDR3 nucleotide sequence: TGTGCCAGCTCCGCGGTAGCAGACACCGGGGAGCTGTTTTTT. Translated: CASSAVADTGELFF.

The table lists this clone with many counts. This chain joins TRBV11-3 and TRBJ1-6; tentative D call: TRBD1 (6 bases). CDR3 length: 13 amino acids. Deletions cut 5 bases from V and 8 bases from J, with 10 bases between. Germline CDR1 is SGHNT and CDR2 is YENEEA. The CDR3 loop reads CASSIWTDSPLHF. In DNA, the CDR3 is TGTGCCAGCAGCATTTGGACAGATTCACCCCTCCACTTT. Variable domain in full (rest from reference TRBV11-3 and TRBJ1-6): EAGVVQSPRYKIIEKKQPVAFWCNPISGHNTLYWYLQNLGQGPELLIRYENEEAVDDSQLPKDRFSAERLKGVDSTLKIQPAELGDSAVYLCASSIWTDSPLHFGNGTRLTVT.

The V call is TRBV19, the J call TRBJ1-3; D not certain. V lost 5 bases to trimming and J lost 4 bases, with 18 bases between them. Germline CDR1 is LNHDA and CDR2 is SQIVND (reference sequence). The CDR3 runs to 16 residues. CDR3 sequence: CASSDLTGFGGNTIYF. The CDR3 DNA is TGTGCCAGTAGTGACCTCACGGGGTTTGGAGGAAACACCATATATTTT. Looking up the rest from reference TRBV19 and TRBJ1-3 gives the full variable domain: DGGITQSPKYLFRKEGQNVTLSCEQNLNHDAMYWYRQDPGQGLRLIYYSQIVNDFQKGDIAEGYSVSREKKESFPLTVTSAQKNPTAFYLCASSDLTGFGGNTIYFGEGSWLTVV.

CDR3 in amino acids: CASSQGDRKSSYEQYF. In DNA, the CDR3 is TGTGCCAGCAGCCAAGGGGACCGAAAAAGCTCCTACGAGCAGTACTTC. This chain uses TRBV3-1 (or the pseudogene TRBV3-2) with TRBJ2-7, with D possibly called TRBD1 or TRBD2 (5 bases each). V lost 1 base to trimming and J lost 0 bases, with 13 bases between them. Germline CDR1 LGHDT, CDR2 YNNKEL (reference sequence). The CDR3 is 16 residues long.

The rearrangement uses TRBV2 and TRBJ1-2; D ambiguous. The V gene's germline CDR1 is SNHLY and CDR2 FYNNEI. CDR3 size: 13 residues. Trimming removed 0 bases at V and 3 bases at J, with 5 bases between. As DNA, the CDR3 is TGTGCCAGCAGTGAAGCGGCAGACTATGGCTACACCTTC. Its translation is CASSEAADYGYTF.

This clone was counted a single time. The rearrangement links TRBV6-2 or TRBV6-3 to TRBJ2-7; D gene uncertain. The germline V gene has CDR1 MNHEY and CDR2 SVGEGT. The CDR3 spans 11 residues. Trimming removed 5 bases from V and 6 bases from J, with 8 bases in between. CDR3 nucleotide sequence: TGTGCCAGCAGTAATAGTGGCGAGCAGTACTTC. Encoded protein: CASSNSGEQYF.

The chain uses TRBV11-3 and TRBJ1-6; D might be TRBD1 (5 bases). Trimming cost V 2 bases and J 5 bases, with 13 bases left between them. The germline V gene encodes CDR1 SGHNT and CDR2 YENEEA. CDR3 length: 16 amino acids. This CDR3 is CASSLLDPRDNSPLHF. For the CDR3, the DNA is TGTGCCAGCAGCTTACTCGACCCCAGGGATAATTCACCCCTCCACTTT.

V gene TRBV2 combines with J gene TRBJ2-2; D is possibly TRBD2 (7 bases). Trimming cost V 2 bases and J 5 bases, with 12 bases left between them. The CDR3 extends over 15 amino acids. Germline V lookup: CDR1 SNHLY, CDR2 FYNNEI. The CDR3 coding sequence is TGTGCCAGCAGTGAAATGAGGGGGGGGACCGGGGAGCTGTTTTTT. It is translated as CASSEMRGGTGELFF.

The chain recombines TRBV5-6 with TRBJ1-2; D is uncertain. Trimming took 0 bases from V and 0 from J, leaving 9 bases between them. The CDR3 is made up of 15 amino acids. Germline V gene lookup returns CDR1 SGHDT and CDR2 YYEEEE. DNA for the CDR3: TGTGCCAGCAGCTTGGGACGGAGTCCTAACTATGGCTACACCTTC. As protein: CASSLGRSPNYGYTF. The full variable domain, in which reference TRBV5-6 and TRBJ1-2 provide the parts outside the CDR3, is DAGVTQSPTHLIKTRGQQVTLRCSPKSGHDTVSWYQQALGQGPQFIFQYYEEEERQRGNFPDRFSGHQFPNYSSELNVNALLLGDSALYLCASSLGRSPNYGYTFGSGTRLTVV.

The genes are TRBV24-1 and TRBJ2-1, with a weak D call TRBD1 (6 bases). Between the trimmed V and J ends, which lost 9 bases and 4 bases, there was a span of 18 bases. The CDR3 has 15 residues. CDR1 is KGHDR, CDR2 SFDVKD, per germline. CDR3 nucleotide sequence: TGTGCCACCGAAGAGAGTAGGGGGTCATACAATGAGCAGTTCTTC. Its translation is CATEESRGSYNEQFF.

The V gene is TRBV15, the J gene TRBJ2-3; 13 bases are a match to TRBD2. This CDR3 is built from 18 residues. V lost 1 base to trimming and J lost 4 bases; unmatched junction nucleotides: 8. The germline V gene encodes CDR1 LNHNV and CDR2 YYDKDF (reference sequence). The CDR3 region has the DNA TGTGCCACCAGCAGAGCCCGGACTAGCGGGAGCGGAGCAGATACGCAGTATTTT. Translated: CATSRARTSGSGADTQYF.

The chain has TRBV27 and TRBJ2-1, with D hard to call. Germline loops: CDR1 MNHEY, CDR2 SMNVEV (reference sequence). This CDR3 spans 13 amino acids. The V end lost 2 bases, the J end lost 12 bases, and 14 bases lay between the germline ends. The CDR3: CASSLSYDLSQFF. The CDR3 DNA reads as TGTGCCAGCAGTTTAAGTTATGACTTATCGCAGTTCTTC.

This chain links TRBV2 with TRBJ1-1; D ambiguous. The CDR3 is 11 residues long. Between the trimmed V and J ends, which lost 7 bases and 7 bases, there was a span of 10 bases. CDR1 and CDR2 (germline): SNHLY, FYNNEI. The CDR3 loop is CASKEDGEAFF. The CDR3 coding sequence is TGTGCCAGCAAGGAGGACGGTGAAGCTTTCTTT. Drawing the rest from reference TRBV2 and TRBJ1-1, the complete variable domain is EPEVTQTPSHQVTQMGQEVILRCVPISNHLYFYWYRQILGQKVEFLVSFYNNEISEKSEIFDDQFSVERPDGSNFTLKIRSTKLEDSAMYFCASKEDGEAFFGQGTRLTVV.

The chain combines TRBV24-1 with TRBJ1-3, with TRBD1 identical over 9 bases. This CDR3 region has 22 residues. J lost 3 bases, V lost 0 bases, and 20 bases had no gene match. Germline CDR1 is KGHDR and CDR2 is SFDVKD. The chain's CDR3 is CATSDLLAISYDRGFGGNTIYF. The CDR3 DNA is TGTGCCACCAGTGATTTGTTGGCGATTAGTTACGACAGGGGGTTTGGTGGAAACACCATATATTTT.

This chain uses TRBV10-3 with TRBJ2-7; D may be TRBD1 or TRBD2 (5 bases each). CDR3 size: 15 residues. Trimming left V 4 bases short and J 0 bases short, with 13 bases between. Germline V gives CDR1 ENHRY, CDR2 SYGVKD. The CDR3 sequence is CAISVGTGSSYEQYF. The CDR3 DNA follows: TGTGCCATCAGTGTTGGGACGGGGAGCTCCTACGAGCAGTACTTC.

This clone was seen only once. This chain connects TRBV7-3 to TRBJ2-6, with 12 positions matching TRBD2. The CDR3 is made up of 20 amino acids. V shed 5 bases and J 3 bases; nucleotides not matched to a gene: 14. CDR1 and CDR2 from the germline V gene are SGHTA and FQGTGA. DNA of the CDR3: TGTGCCAGCAGCCCAAAGGGGTCTAGCGGGGGGGCCTATGGGGCCAACGTCCTGACTTTC. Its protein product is CASSPKGSSGGAYGANVLTF.

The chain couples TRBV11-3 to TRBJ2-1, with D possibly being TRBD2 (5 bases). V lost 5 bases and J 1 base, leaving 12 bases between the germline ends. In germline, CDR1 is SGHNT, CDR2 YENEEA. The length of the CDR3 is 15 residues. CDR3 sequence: CASSPGSESYNEQFF. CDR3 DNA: TGTGCCAGCAGCCCGGGTAGCGAGTCCTACAATGAGCAGTTCTTC. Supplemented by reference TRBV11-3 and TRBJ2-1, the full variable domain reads EAGVVQSPRYKIIEKKQPVAFWCNPISGHNTLYWYLQNLGQGPELLIRYENEEAVDDSQLPKDRFSAERLKGVDSTLKIQPAELGDSAVYLCASSPGSESYNEQFFGPGTRLTVL.

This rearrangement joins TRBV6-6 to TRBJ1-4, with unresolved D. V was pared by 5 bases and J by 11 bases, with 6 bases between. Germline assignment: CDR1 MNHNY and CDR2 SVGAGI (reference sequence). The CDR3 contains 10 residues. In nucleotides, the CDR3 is TGTGCCAGCAGTCAAGAGAAACTGTTTTTT. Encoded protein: CASSQEKLFF.

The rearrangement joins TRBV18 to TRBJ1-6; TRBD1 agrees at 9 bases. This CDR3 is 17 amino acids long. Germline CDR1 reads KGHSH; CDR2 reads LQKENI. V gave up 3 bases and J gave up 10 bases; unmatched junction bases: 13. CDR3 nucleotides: TGTGCCAGCTCACCGCGCCGGCCGGGACAGGGAGGCTCACCCCTCCACTTT. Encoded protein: CASSPRRPGQGGSPLHF.

The CDR3 region has the DNA TGCGCCAGCACCCAAGGGAGTGTCAATGAGCAGTTCTTC. As protein: CASTQGSVNEQFF. V usage is TRBV10-2 and J usage is TRBJ2-1, with a tentative D call TRBD2 (5 bases). The CDR3 loop spans 13 amino acids. CDR1 and CDR2 (germline): WSHSY, SAAADI. Trimming took off 7 bases at V and 6 bases at J, with 13 bases between the two ends.

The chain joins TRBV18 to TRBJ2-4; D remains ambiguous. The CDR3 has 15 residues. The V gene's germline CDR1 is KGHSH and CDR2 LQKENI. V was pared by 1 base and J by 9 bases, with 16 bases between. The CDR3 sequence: CASSPRQNLNPIQYF. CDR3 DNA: TGTGCCAGCTCACCACGACAAAACCTTAACCCCATTCAGTACTTC.

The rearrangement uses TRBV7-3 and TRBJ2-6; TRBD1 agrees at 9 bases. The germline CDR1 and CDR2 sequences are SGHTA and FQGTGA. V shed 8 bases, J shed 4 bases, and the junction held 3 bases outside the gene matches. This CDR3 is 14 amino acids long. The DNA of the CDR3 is TGTGCCAGCCGGGACAGGGAGGGGGCCAACGTCCTGACTTTC. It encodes CASRDREGANVLTF.

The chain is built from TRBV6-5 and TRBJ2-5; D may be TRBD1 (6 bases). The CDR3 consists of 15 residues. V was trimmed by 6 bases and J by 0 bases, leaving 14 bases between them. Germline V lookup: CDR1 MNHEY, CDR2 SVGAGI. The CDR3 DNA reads TGTGCCAGCAGCTTATTAAGGGACAACCAAGAGACCCAGTACTTC. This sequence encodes CASSLLRDNQETQYF.

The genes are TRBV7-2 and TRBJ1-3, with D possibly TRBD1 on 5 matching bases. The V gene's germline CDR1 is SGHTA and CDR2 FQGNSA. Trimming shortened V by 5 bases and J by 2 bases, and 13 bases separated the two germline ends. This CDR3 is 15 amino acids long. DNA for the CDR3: TGTGCCAGCAGCCCACGGGGGGGGGCTGGAAACACCATATATTTT. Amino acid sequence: CASSPRGGAGNTIYF.

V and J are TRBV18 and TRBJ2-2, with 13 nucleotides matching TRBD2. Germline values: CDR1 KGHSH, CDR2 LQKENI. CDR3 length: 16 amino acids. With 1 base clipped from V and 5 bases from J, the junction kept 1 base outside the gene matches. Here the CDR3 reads CASSPQGLAGTGELFF. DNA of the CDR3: TGTGCCAGCTCACCACAGGGACTAGCGGGAACCGGGGAGCTGTTTTTT.

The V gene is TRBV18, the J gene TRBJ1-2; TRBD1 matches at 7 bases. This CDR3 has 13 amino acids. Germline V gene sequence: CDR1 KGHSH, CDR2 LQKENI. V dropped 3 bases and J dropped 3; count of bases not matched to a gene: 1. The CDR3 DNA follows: TGTGCCAGCTCACCGGGGACAGACTATGGCTACACCTTC. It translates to CASSPGTDYGYTF. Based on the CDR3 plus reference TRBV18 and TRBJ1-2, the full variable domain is NAGVMQNPRHLVRRRGQEARLRCSPMKGHSHVYWYRQLPEEGLKFMVYLQKENIIDESGMPKERFSAEFPKEGPSILRIQQVVRGDSAAYFCASSPGTDYGYTFGSGTRLTVV.

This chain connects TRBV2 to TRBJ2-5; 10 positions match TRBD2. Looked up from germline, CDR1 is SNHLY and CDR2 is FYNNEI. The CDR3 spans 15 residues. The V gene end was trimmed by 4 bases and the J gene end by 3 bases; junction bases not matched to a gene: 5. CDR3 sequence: CASSGLAGVEETQYF. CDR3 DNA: TGTGCCAGCAGTGGGCTAGCGGGAGTGGAAGAGACCCAGTACTTC.

The CDR3 DNA reads as TGCGCCAGCAGCTTTGGAGGGCCGAACACCGGGGAGCTGTTTTTT. Translation gives CASSFGGPNTGELFF. This sequence joins TRBV5-1 and TRBJ2-2; the D gene is possibly TRBD2 (6 bases). Looked up from germline, CDR1 is SGHRS and CDR2 is YFSETQ. This CDR3 spans 15 amino acids. V dropped 2 bases and J dropped 0 bases, with 8 bases sitting between them.

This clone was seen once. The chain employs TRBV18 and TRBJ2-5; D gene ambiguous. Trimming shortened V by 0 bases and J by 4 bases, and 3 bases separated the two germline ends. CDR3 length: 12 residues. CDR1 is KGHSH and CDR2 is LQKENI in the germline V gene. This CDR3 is CASSPPGETQYF. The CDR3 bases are TGTGCCAGCTCACCACCGGGAGAGACCCAGTACTTC.

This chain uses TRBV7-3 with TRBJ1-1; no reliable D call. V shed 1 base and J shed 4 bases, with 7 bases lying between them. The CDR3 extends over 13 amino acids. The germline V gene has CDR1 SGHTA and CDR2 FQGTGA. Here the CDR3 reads CASSLNEFTEAFF. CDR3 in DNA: TGTGCCAGCAGCTTAAACGAATTCACTGAAGCTTTCTTT.